The 24 T cell receptor beta chains below all came from one sample that was sequenced in a study of blood T cell repertoires in COVID-19. Here immunoSEQ multiplex PCR was the method, and the copy in TCRdb shows in-frame clones only, minus some. The table has 140,000 to 150,000 clones, 80% to 90% seen once; the top ten hold around 15%. Sequenced input: peripheral blood. Receptors originate from a man younger than 35 with COVID-19, enrolled during active disease.

The J gene is TRBJ2-5, the V gene TRBV7-8; 8 nucleotides agree with TRBD2. CDR3 size: 16 residues. Germline CDR1 and CDR2: SGHVS and FQNEAQ. Losses at the gene ends were 5 bases for V and 5 bases for J; bases not matched to a gene: 13. CDR3 nucleotides: TGTGCCAGCAGCCCACCCGGACTAGCAGGGAGGGAGACCCAGTACTTC. Its translation: CASSPPGLAGRETQYF.

The rearrangement links TRBV19 to TRBJ1-1; 10 bases match TRBD1. The trim removed 9 bases at V and 4 bases at J, leaving 17 bases unmatched. The CDR3 extends over 17 amino acids. The germline gives CDR1 LNHDA, CDR2 SQIVND (reference sequence). The CDR3 region is CASRTPGQGNKRTEAFF. The CDR3 DNA is TGTGCCAGCCGAACCCCGGGACAGGGGAACAAACGCACTGAAGCTTTCTTT.

The chain recombines TRBV28 with TRBJ2-7; D possibly corresponds to TRBD1 (5 bases). Trimming pared 7 bases from V and 5 bases from J, leaving 15 bases between. The germline gives CDR1 MDHEN, CDR2 SYDVKM. The CDR3 extends over 13 amino acids. CDR3 in DNA: TGTGCCAGCACTATGTGGGCAGGGAACGAGCAGTACTTC. The encoded protein is CASTMWAGNEQYF.

V and J are TRBV3-1 (or the pseudogene TRBV3-2) and TRBJ2-3, with 11 bases matching TRBD2. This CDR3 has 14 amino acids. Germline lookup yields CDR1 LGHDT and CDR2 YNNKEL (reference sequence). The trim removed 1 base at V and 15 bases at J, leaving 9 bases unmatched. The CDR3 reads CASSQGPSGRLPYF. The CDR3 DNA reads TGTGCCAGCAGCCAAGGGCCTAGCGGGAGGTTGCCCTATTTT.

J is TRBJ2-1 and V is TRBV3-1 (or the pseudogene TRBV3-2); 8 bases align to TRBD2. This CDR3 has 15 residues. V gave up 1 base and J gave up 3 bases; unmatched junction bases: 2. Germline CDR1 LGHDT, CDR2 YNNKEL (reference sequence). The CDR3 nucleotides read TGTGCCAGCAGCCAAGCGGGAGGGATCTACAATGAGCAGTTCTTC. Translated, it gives CASSQAGGIYNEQFF.

Worth noting for this clone: The junction differs from germline at one of its ends, possibly a read error. V is TRBV6-6 and J is TRBJ2-2; tentatively, D is TRBD2 (5 bases). This CDR3 has 14 residues. CDR1 is MNHNY and CDR2 is SVGAGI in the germline V gene (reference sequence). The CDR3 here is CASGRNGNAGELFF. The CDR3 nucleotides are TGTGCCAGCGGAAGAAACGGGAACGCCGGGGAGCTGTTTTTT.

J is TRBJ1-1 and V is TRBV5-6; TRBD1 matches 9 bases. The CDR3 has 15 residues. The germline V gene encodes CDR1 SGHDT and CDR2 YYEEEE. The V segment lost 0 bases and the J segment 3 bases; nucleotides outside the gene matches: 3. For the CDR3, the DNA is TGTGCCAGCAGCTTGGGGGACAGGGCCGACACTGAAGCTTTCTTT. Translated, it gives CASSLGDRADTEAFF.

This clone was recorded a few times. J is TRBJ1-5 and V is TRBV27; no clear D gene. V lost 2 bases and J lost 5, with 7 bases in between. Germline V lookup: CDR1 MNHEY, CDR2 SMNVEV (reference sequence). The CDR3 covers 13 residues. CDR3 DNA sequence: TGTGCCAGCAGTTTAAGAGGCGATCAGCCCCAGCATTTT. Translation: CASSLRGDQPQHF.

V gene TRBV6-6 combines with J gene TRBJ2-1, with TRBD2 matching over 10 bases. V shed 2 bases, J shed 5 bases, and the junction held 3 bases outside the gene matches. This CDR3 spans 15 amino acids. The germline gives CDR1 MNHNY, CDR2 SVGAGI (reference sequence). CDR3 protein: CASSYLAGEDNEQFF. The CDR3 DNA reads TGTGCCAGCAGTTACCTAGCGGGAGAGGACAATGAGCAGTTCTTC.

This clone was observed once. The CDR3 region is CASSQYNEQFF. Here the CDR3 DNA reads TGTGCCAGCAGTCAGTACAATGAGCAGTTCTTC. The V call is TRBV12-3 or TRBV12-4, the J call TRBJ2-1; D is unclear. The CDR3 loop spans 11 amino acids. Trimming took off 5 bases at V and 4 bases at J, with 3 bases between the two ends.

The chain uses TRBV28 and TRBJ1-1, with 7 bases fitting TRBD1. Germline V gene lookup returns CDR1 MDHEN and CDR2 SYDVKM. This CDR3 is built from 14 residues. V shed 4 bases and J 7 bases; nucleotides not matched to a gene: 9. The CDR3 spells CASSSLWDRVEAFF. The CDR3 coding sequence is TGTGCCAGCAGTTCACTATGGGACAGAGTTGAAGCTTTCTTT.

The gene calls are TRBV3-1 (or the pseudogene TRBV3-2) and TRBJ1-1; no clear D. Germline CDR1 is LGHDT and CDR2 is YNNKEL (reference sequence). This CDR3 is 13 amino acids long. Trimming removed 4 bases from V and 3 bases from J, with 9 bases in between. This CDR3 is CASSLSLDTEAFF. The CDR3 nucleotides read TGTGCCAGCAGCCTCTCGCTAGACACTGAAGCTTTCTTT.

This clone was detected a few times. V and J are TRBV3-1 (or the pseudogene TRBV3-2) and TRBJ2-3; no definite D call. V gave up 3 bases and J gave up 0 bases, with 13 bases separating them. Per the germline V gene, CDR1 is LGHDT and CDR2 is YNNKEL (reference sequence). The length of the CDR3 is 16 residues. The CDR3 sequence is CASSQLAEFSTDTQYF. CDR3 bases: TGTGCCAGCAGCCAGCTGGCGGAGTTTAGCACAGATACGCAGTATTTT.

This clone was detected only once. The V gene is TRBV2, the J gene TRBJ2-3; 12 positions match TRBD2. V trimming: 7 bases; J trimming: 1 base; junction bases outside the gene matches: 6. Germline assignment: CDR1 SNHLY and CDR2 FYNNEI. The CDR3 totals 16 residues. The CDR3 nucleotides read TGTGCCAGCAAGGGACTAGCGGGCCTCGGCACAGATACGCAGTATTTT. Encoded protein: CASKGLAGLGTDTQYF.

The gene calls are TRBV29-1 and TRBJ2-1, with D possibly matching TRBD2 (6 bases). This CDR3 region has 15 residues. CDR1 SQVTM and CDR2 ANQGSEA come from the germline V gene. Trimming took off 2 bases at V and 1 base at J, with 12 bases between the two ends. The CDR3 region has the DNA TGCAGCGTTGAATGGCTAGCGAATTCCTACAATGAGCAGTTCTTC. Protein product: CSVEWLANSYNEQFF.

The genes are TRBV28 and TRBJ2-1; TRBD2 matches 10 bases. In germline, CDR1 is MDHEN, CDR2 SYDVKM. The CDR3 has 16 residues. Trimming removed 6 bases from V and 4 bases from J; junction bases left unmatched: 9. CDR3 loop: CASSRPTSGNYNEQFF. As DNA, the CDR3 is TGTGCCAGCAGCCGCCCCACTAGCGGGAATTACAATGAGCAGTTCTTC.

This clone was seen once. The chain combines TRBV6-5 with TRBJ1-6; TRBD1 matches at 9 bases. The germline V gene encodes CDR1 MNHEY and CDR2 SVGAGI. Germline trimming cut 5 bases from V and 10 bases from J; bases unmatched to any gene: 6. This CDR3 has 14 amino acids. CDR3 protein: CASSRQGVGSPLHF. Written as DNA, the CDR3 is TGTGCCAGCAGTCGACAGGGGGTGGGGTCACCCCTCCACTTT.

The rearrangement links TRBV27 to TRBJ2-1, with 16 bases aligning to TRBD2. Trimming removed 6 bases from V and 6 bases from J; junction bases left unmatched: 5. The length of the CDR3 is 16 residues. Per the germline V gene, CDR1 is MNHEY and CDR2 is SMNVEV (reference sequence). CDR3 coding DNA: TGTGCCAGCAGATTGGGACTAGCGGGAGGGATCAATGAGCAGTTCTTC. Residues: CASRLGLAGGINEQFF.

The chain carries TRBV7-2 and TRBJ2-7, with 9 bases matching TRBD2. Germline CDR1 and CDR2: SGHTA and FQGNSA. With V trimmed by 2 bases and J by 2 bases, 4 bases remained unmatched. The CDR3 totals 15 residues. The CDR3 DNA reads as TGTGCCAGCAGCTTACTGACTAGCGGACCCTACGAGCAGTACTTC. The encoded protein is CASSLLTSGPYEQYF.

This chain links TRBV5-6 with TRBJ2-7, with D unresolved. The CDR3 contains 12 residues. Germline lookup yields CDR1 SGHDT and CDR2 YYEEEE. Trimming took off 1 base at V and 5 bases at J, with 7 bases between the two ends. Here the CDR3 reads CASSLSPDEQYF. CDR3 sequence (DNA): TGTGCCAGCAGCTTGAGTCCGGACGAGCAGTACTTC.

J is TRBJ1-1 and V is TRBV29-1; 7 bases are a match to TRBD1. The J segment lost 6 bases and the V segment lost 3 bases, leaving 7 bases of the junction unmatched. CDR1 is SQVTM, CDR2 ANQGSEA, per germline. The CDR3 totals 13 residues. The CDR3 loop is CSVEATTGSEAFF. CDR3 bases: TGCAGCGTTGAGGCAACGACAGGGTCTGAAGCTTTCTTT.

The rearrangement uses TRBV4-2 and TRBJ2-5; D uncertain. The length of the CDR3 is 13 residues. Germline CDR1 LGHNA, CDR2 YNFKEQ. V lost 5 bases, J lost 4 bases, and 11 bases lay in between. The CDR3 protein is CASSVPGLETQYF. In DNA, the CDR3 is TGTGCCAGCAGCGTCCCGGGTTTAGAGACCCAGTACTTC.

The V call is TRBV7-9, the J call TRBJ2-2; a possible D gene is TRBD2 (6 bases). The CDR3 totals 15 residues. Germline-derived CDR1 and CDR2 are SEHNR and FQNEAQ (reference sequence). The V and J ends lost 5 bases and 1 base respectively, with 11 bases between them. For the CDR3, the DNA is TGTGCCAGCAGCCCCCGGGACTTGAACACCGGGGAGCTGTTTTTT. Its protein is CASSPRDLNTGELFF. Complete variable domain (other parts from reference TRBV7-9 and TRBJ2-2): DTGVSQNPRHKITKRGQNVTFRCDPISEHNRLYWYRQTLGQGPEFLTYFQNEAQLEKSRLLSDRFSAERPKGSFSTLEIQRTEQGDSAMYLCASSPRDLNTGELFFGEGSRLTVL.

In nucleotides, the CDR3 is TGTGCCAGCAGTCCAAACGACAGGGGAAGAGAAGCTTTCTTT. This translates into CASSPNDRGREAFF. V and J are TRBV28 and TRBJ1-1; 8 nucleotides align to TRBD1. This CDR3 contains 14 residues. CDR1 is MDHEN, CDR2 SYDVKM, per germline. V was pared by 5 bases and J by 8 bases, with 10 bases of the junction left unmatched.